This T cell receptor beta chain was recovered during a study of beta chain features in type 1 diabetes. General study findings and limits: Reads derived from cDNA could over-represent cells showing high TCR expression. Comparison showed that naive, central memory and Treg TCRB repertoires appeared more similar among patients than among healthy donors.

This clone came up a few times. What it binds is not known. Every isolated RNA sample was fully reverse transcribed, so sequencing captured expressed TCRB transcripts. Profiled with immunoSEQ multiplex PCR; TCRdb holds only in-frame clones, not every one. The sample lists hundreds of thousands of clones, approximately 28% occurring once. Trimming took off 1 base at V and 3 bases at J, with 8 bases between the two ends. Germline loops: CDR1 GTSNPN, CDR2 SVGIG (reference sequence). This CDR3 spans 13 amino acids. Sequencing was performed on naive CD4+ T cells from blood. The rearrangement joins TRBV30 to TRBJ2-3; weak D call: TRBD2 (5 bases). The sequence derives from a man between 18 and 29 years old in good health. The chain's CDR3 is CAWSAGYTDTQYF. CDR3 nucleotides: TGTGCCTGGAGTGCGGGATATACAGATACGCAGTATTTT.